This section outlines one TCR beta chain sequence together with its context. Its antigen is unidentified. V was pared by 1 base and J by 6 bases, with 19 bases between. The CDR3 extends over 16 amino acids. Germline V gene lookup returns CDR1 SGHRS and CDR2 YFSETQ. The sample comes from a study of beta chain features in type 1 diabetes. CD45RO/CCR7/CD25/CD127/CD95/CD27 separated CD4+ naive, central memory, regulatory and stem cell-like memory cells by sorting. Investigators reverse transcribed all isolated RNA, so they sequenced expressed TCRB transcripts. Produced via immunoSEQ multiplex PCR; TCRdb's table is partial and in-frame only. The repertoire includes a few hundred thousand clones, approximately 13% of them detected once, and about 0.015% sits in the top ten. Study observations and caveats: More deletions and fewer insertions at VDJ junctions were found in patients with type 1 diabetes. Across patients, naive, central memory and Treg TCRB repertoires exhibited apparently greater similarity than was observed across healthy donors. Within each of all four CD4+ subsets, Type 1 diabetes patients had TCRB CDR3s that were moderately but significantly shorter. PCR may have favored shorter templates equally in patients and controls.

V is TRBV5-1 and J is TRBJ1-2; tentative D call: TRBD1 (5 bases). The sequence came from a woman between 18 and 29 years old with type 1 diabetes. The sample taken for sequencing was naive CD4+ T cells from blood. This CDR3 is CASSLYQGIHDNGYTF. CDR3 coding DNA: TGCGCCAGCAGCTTGTACCAGGGAATCCACGATAATGGCTACACCTTC.